The source of this T cell receptor (beta chain) is a study of OX40 agonist ivuxolimab in advanced cancers. Here immunoSEQ multiplex PCR was the method, and the copy in TCRdb shows in-frame clones only, minus some. This sample has roughly 36,000 clones, with roughly 84% found just once. The sample here was CD4+ or CD8+ T cells sorted from blood, taken in a trial of the OX40 agonist ivuxolimab. The sequence came from an adult with an advanced solid tumor such as melanoma, head and neck, liver or kidney cancer.

The CDR3 bases are TGTGCCAGTAGTATAGCCTGGAGCCAGAAAGGTTACACTGAAGCTTTCTTT. Its protein is CASSIAWSQKGYTEAFF. The V call is TRBV19, the J call TRBJ1-1; D is unclear. From germline, CDR1 is LNHDA and CDR2 SQIVND (reference sequence). V was shortened by 1 base and J by 3 bases, with 18 bases between the two germline ends. CDR3 length equals 17 residues.